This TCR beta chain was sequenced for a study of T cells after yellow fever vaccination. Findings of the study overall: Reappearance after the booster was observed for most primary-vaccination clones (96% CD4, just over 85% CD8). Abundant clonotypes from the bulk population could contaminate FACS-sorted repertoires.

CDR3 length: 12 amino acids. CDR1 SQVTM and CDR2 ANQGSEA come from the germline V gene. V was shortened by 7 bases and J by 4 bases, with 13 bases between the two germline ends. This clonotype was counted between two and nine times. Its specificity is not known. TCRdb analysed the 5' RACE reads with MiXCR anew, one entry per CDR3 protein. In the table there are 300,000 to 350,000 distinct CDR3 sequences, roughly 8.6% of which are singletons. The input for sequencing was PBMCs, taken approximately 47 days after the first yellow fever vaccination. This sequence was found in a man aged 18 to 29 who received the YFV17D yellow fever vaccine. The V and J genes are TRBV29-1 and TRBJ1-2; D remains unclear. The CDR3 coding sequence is TGCAGCGCCCACCAGAGAGCCTATGGCTACACCTTC. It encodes CSAHQRAYGYTF.